This note documents a single T cell receptor (beta chain) sequence. TCRdb's copy holds only in-frame clones and misses some; the assay was immunoSEQ multiplex PCR. The sample includes under 100,000 clones, 90% to 98% of them seen just once. The sample originates from a study of technical replicates of blood from several donors. With 5 bases removed from V and 5 bases from J, the gap between germline ends came to 9 bases. Germline lookup yields CDR1 SGHTA and CDR2 FQGNSA. The CDR3 spans 13 residues. This TCR was recovered from a human donor in good health. The sequencing input was T cells isolated from PBMCs. The chain recombines TRBV7-2 with TRBJ2-2, with TRBD1 as a possible D gene (5 bases). This CDR3 reads CASSLGATGELFF. The CDR3 DNA reads TGTGCCAGCAGCCTAGGGGCTACCGGGGAGCTGTTTTTT.